This is a list of T cell receptor beta chains from one sample in a study of shared clonotypes between healthy human individuals. The table came from immunoSEQ multiplex PCR; TCRdb's copy has only in-frame clones and leaves some out. The data contain some 900,000 clones, about 80% of them singletons. The sequencing sample was made of memory CD4+ T cells sorted from blood. These receptor sequences come from a man in his late teens or twenties in good health. The CDR3 runs from the conserved cysteine through the conserved F or W. D genes are given only for firm matches. Only some rows state a clone size, as once, few, many or a class for expanded clones.

len: 17
d_gene: -
v_gene: TRBV5-1
abundance: -
j_gene: TRBJ1-1
CDR3aa: CASSPGRQLGENTEAFF
CDR3nt: TGCGCCAGCAGCCCCGGGCGACAACTTGGGGAGAACACTGAAGCTTTCTTT

len: 15
d_gene: TRBD2
v_gene: TRBV11-2
abundance: few
j_gene: TRBJ2-1
CDR3aa: CASSGLAGRGDEQFF
CDR3nt: TGTGCCAGCAGCGGACTAGCGGGAAGGGGGGATGAGCAGTTCTTC

len: 12
d_gene: -
v_gene: TRBV5-1
abundance: -
j_gene: TRBJ2-7
CDR3aa: CASRDGPYEQYF
CDR3nt: TGCGCCAGTCGGGACGGTCCCTACGAGCAGTACTTC

len: 14
d_gene: TRBD1
v_gene: TRBV10-2
abundance: -
j_gene: TRBJ1-6
CDR3aa: CASGQGAVGSPLHF
CDR3nt: TGCGCCAGCGGACAGGGGGCAGTGGGTTCACCCCTCCACTTT

len: 21
d_gene: -
v_gene: TRBV10-1
abundance: -
j_gene: TRBJ1-1
CDR3aa: CASSERGGARHTPGRNTEAFF
CDR3nt: TGCGCCAGCAGTGAGCGAGGCGGGGCGCGACATACTCCCGGAAGAAACACTGAAGCTTTCTTT

len: 15
d_gene: TRBD1
v_gene: TRBV18
abundance: once
j_gene: TRBJ1-2
CDR3aa: CASSPGQVQDYGYTF
CDR3nt: TGTGCCAGCTCACCGGGACAGGTTCAGGACTATGGCTACACCTTC

len: 15
d_gene: TRBD1
v_gene: TRBV6-1
abundance: -
j_gene: TRBJ1-4
CDR3aa: CASNVQGPVEEKLFF
CDR3nt: TGTGCCAGCAACGTACAGGGGCCGGTTGAGGAAAAACTGTTTTTT

len: 13
d_gene: -
v_gene: TRBV5-1
abundance: -
j_gene: TRBJ2-2
CDR3aa: CASSLRVSGELFF
CDR3nt: TGCGCCAGCAGCTTACGCGTTTCCGGGGAGCTGTTTTTT

len: 14
d_gene: TRBD2
v_gene: TRBV5-1
abundance: -
j_gene: TRBJ2-7
CDR3aa: CASSQGTSFYEQYF
CDR3nt: TGCGCCAGCAGCCAAGGGACTAGTTTCTACGAGCAGTACTTC

len: 14
d_gene: -
v_gene: TRBV30
abundance: -
j_gene: TRBJ2-2
CDR3aa: CAWKGNTNTGELFF
CDR3nt: TGTGCCTGGAAGGGGAACACTAACACCGGGGAGCTGTTTTTT

len: 16
d_gene: TRBD2
v_gene: TRBV29-1
abundance: -
j_gene: TRBJ2-2
CDR3aa: CSVEDTAGVAAGELFF
CDR3nt: TGCAGCGTTGAAGATACCGCGGGGGTCGCGGCCGGGGAGCTGTTTTTT

len: 13
d_gene: -
v_gene: TRBV13
abundance: -
j_gene: TRBJ1-1
CDR3aa: CASSLVGNTEAFF
CDR3nt: TGTGCCAGCAGCTTAGTTGGGAACACTGAAGCTTTCTTT

len: 15
d_gene: TRBD1
v_gene: TRBV27
abundance: -
j_gene: TRBJ1-2
CDR3aa: CASSSIQGAGYGYTF
CDR3nt: TGTGCCAGCAGTTCAATCCAGGGGGCCGGGTATGGCTACACCTTC

len: 14
d_gene: -
v_gene: TRBV19
abundance: -
j_gene: TRBJ1-3
CDR3aa: CASSRDYSGNTIYF
CDR3nt: TGTGCCAGTAGTAGAGACTACTCTGGAAACACCATATATTTT

len: 11
d_gene: TRBD1
v_gene: TRBV29-1
abundance: -
j_gene: TRBJ1-2
CDR3aa: CSSTGGQGYTF
CDR3nt: TGCAGCTCAACAGGGGGCCAGGGCTACACCTTC

len: 14
d_gene: -
v_gene: TRBV18
abundance: few
j_gene: TRBJ2-2
CDR3aa: CASSPISRTGELFF
CDR3nt: TGTGCCAGCTCACCAATCTCGAGAACCGGGGAGCTGTTTTTT

len: 15
d_gene: TRBD2
v_gene: TRBV6-1
abundance: -
j_gene: TRBJ2-5
CDR3aa: CASSEARLAAETQYF
CDR3nt: TGTGCCAGCAGTGAAGCGAGACTAGCTGCGGAGACCCAGTACTTC

len: 17
d_gene: TRBD1
v_gene: TRBV11-2
abundance: -
j_gene: TRBJ2-7
CDR3aa: CASSWRDPGQGSYEQYF
CDR3nt: TGTGCCAGCAGCTGGAGGGACCCGGGACAGGGGTCCTACGAGCAGTACTTC

len: 14
d_gene: -
v_gene: TRBV5-1
abundance: -
j_gene: TRBJ2-1
CDR3aa: CASSLNVHYNEQFF
CDR3nt: TGCGCCAGCAGCTTGAATGTCCACTACAATGAGCAGTTCTTC

len: 18
d_gene: -
v_gene: TRBV30
abundance: -
j_gene: TRBJ1-1
CDR3aa: CAWSVLSWQGLGSTEAFF
CDR3nt: TGTGCCTGGAGTGTATTGTCTTGGCAGGGCCTCGGGAGCACTGAAGCTTTCTTT

len: 15
d_gene: TRBD2
v_gene: TRBV18
abundance: few
j_gene: TRBJ2-7
CDR3aa: CASSTAPAGVYEQYF
CDR3nt: TGTGCCAGCTCAACCGCCCCAGCGGGGGTCTACGAGCAGTACTTC

len: 17
d_gene: -
v_gene: TRBV15
abundance: -
j_gene: TRBJ2-5
CDR3aa: CATSRDQAGRRQETQYF
CDR3nt: TGTGCCACCAGCAGAGATCAAGCTGGCCGAAGACAAGAGACCCAGTACTTC

len: 16
d_gene: TRBD1
v_gene: TRBV7-8
abundance: -
j_gene: TRBJ2-7
CDR3aa: CASSWDRETTSYEQYF
CDR3nt: TGTGCCAGCAGCTGGGACAGGGAAACGACCTCCTACGAGCAGTACTTC

len: 14
d_gene: TRBD1
v_gene: TRBV7-2
abundance: -
j_gene: TRBJ1-5
CDR3aa: CASSSGTGIQPQHF
CDR3nt: TGTGCCAGCAGCTCCGGGACAGGGATCCAGCCCCAGCATTTT

len: 15
d_gene: TRBD2
v_gene: TRBV9
abundance: -
j_gene: TRBJ2-3
CDR3aa: CASSTRGGVGDTQYF
CDR3nt: TGTGCCAGCAGCACCCGGGGGGGCGTGGGAGATACGCAGTATTTT

len: 15
d_gene: -
v_gene: TRBV27
abundance: few
j_gene: TRBJ1-5
CDR3aa: CASSLTRNSNQPQHF
CDR3nt: TGTGCCAGCAGTTTAACCAGGAATAGCAATCAGCCCCAGCATTTT

len: 14
d_gene: -
v_gene: TRBV10-3
abundance: -
j_gene: TRBJ1-5
CDR3aa: CAISEAGGSQPQHF
CDR3nt: TGTGCCATCAGTGAGGCTGGGGGCAGTCAGCCCCAGCATTTT

len: 13
d_gene: -
v_gene: TRBV10-3
abundance: -
j_gene: TRBJ1-2
CDR3aa: CAISGTSNYGYTF
CDR3nt: TGTGCCATCAGTGGGACAAGTAACTATGGCTACACCTTC

len: 14
d_gene: TRBD1
v_gene: TRBV30
abundance: -
j_gene: TRBJ1-6
CDR3aa: CAWSSGTGRFPLHF
CDR3nt: TGTGCCTGGAGTTCCGGGACAGGACGTTTCCCCCTCCACTTT

len: 16
d_gene: TRBD1
v_gene: TRBV10-3
abundance: -
j_gene: TRBJ1-2
CDR3aa: CAISNPRTGGSEGYTF
CDR3nt: TGTGCCATCAGTAACCCCAGGACAGGGGGATCTGAGGGCTACACCTTC

len: 14
d_gene: -
v_gene: TRBV4-1
abundance: -
j_gene: TRBJ1-5
CDR3aa: CASSHSRVEQPQHF
CDR3nt: TGCGCCAGCAGCCACAGCAGGGTAGAGCAGCCCCAGCATTTT

len: 14
d_gene: -
v_gene: TRBV6-6
abundance: -
j_gene: TRBJ2-2
CDR3aa: CASSPFRVAGELFF
CDR3nt: TGTGCCAGCAGTCCCTTCCGAGTGGCCGGGGAGCTGTTTTTT

len: 14
d_gene: -
v_gene: TRBV19
abundance: -
j_gene: TRBJ2-4
CDR3aa: CASSKDGPKNIQYF
CDR3nt: TGTGCCAGTAGTAAGGACGGCCCCAAAAACATTCAGTACTTC

len: 16
d_gene: TRBD1
v_gene: TRBV18
abundance: -
j_gene: TRBJ2-3
CDR3aa: CASSQSQGASTDTQYF
CDR3nt: TGTGCCAGCTCACAGTCCCAGGGGGCTAGCACAGATACGCAGTATTTT

len: 16
d_gene: -
v_gene: TRBV14
abundance: -
j_gene: TRBJ1-1
CDR3aa: CASSQGRVWLNTEAFF
CDR3nt: TGTGCCAGCAGCCAAGGAAGGGTTTGGCTGAACACTGAAGCTTTCTTT

len: 15
d_gene: -
v_gene: TRBV30
abundance: -
j_gene: TRBJ1-5
CDR3aa: CAWSGVGRVNQPQHF
CDR3nt: TGTGCCTGGAGTGGGGTTGGTAGGGTTAACCAGCCCCAGCATTTT

len: 16
d_gene: TRBD1
v_gene: TRBV5-6
abundance: -
j_gene: TRBJ1-1
CDR3aa: CASRHSPGQMNTEAFF
CDR3nt: TGTGCCAGCAGACATAGCCCGGGACAGATGAACACTGAAGCTTTCTTT

len: 15
d_gene: -
v_gene: TRBV19
abundance: -
j_gene: TRBJ2-7
CDR3aa: CASSTPGTKLYEQYF
CDR3nt: TGTGCCAGTAGTACCCCCGGGACAAAGCTCTACGAGCAGTACTTC

len: 14
d_gene: -
v_gene: TRBV5-1
abundance: -
j_gene: TRBJ2-5
CDR3aa: CASSLAGAGETQYF
CDR3nt: TGCGCCAGCAGCTTGGCCGGGGCCGGCGAGACCCAGTACTTC

len: 13
d_gene: -
v_gene: TRBV6-1
abundance: -
j_gene: TRBJ1-5
CDR3aa: CASSDGGKQPQHF
CDR3nt: TGTGCCAGCAGTGATGGGGGGAAACAGCCCCAGCATTTT

len: 13
d_gene: TRBD2
v_gene: TRBV2
abundance: -
j_gene: TRBJ2-7
CDR3aa: CASSEFQRGEQYF
CDR3nt: TGTGCCAGCAGTGAATTTCAGCGGGGCGAGCAGTACTTC

len: 14
d_gene: -
v_gene: TRBV11-2
abundance: -
j_gene: TRBJ1-1
CDR3aa: CASSLDRPNTEAFF
CDR3nt: TGTGCCAGCAGCTTAGACAGGCCGAACACTGAAGCTTTCTTT

len: 15
d_gene: TRBD2
v_gene: TRBV7-3
abundance: few
j_gene: TRBJ2-5
CDR3aa: CASSSQRGARETQYF
CDR3nt: TGTGCCAGCAGCTCCCAGCGGGGGGCTCGGGAGACCCAGTACTTC

len: 15
d_gene: -
v_gene: TRBV7-2
abundance: -
j_gene: TRBJ2-1
CDR3aa: CASGKRSSSYNEQFF
CDR3nt: TGTGCCAGCGGGAAGCGGTCTAGCTCCTACAATGAGCAGTTCTTC

len: 16
d_gene: TRBD1
v_gene: TRBV7-9
abundance: -
j_gene: TRBJ1-2
CDR3aa: CASSISNRGRGDGYTF
CDR3nt: TGTGCCAGCAGCATATCAAACAGGGGTCGAGGGGATGGCTACACCTTC

len: 15
d_gene: -
v_gene: TRBV5-6
abundance: -
j_gene: TRBJ1-4
CDR3aa: CASRSSGTPVEKLFF
CDR3nt: TGTGCCAGCAGATCCTCCGGGACACCGGTTGAAAAACTGTTTTTT

len: 11
d_gene: -
v_gene: TRBV7-3
abundance: -
j_gene: TRBJ2-5
CDR3aa: CASSLQETQYF
CDR3nt: TGTGCCAGCAGCCTCCAAGAGACCCAGTACTTC

len: 13
d_gene: -
v_gene: TRBV19
abundance: -
j_gene: TRBJ2-2
CDR3aa: CASSNQNTGELFF
CDR3nt: TGTGCCAGTAGTAACCAAAACACCGGGGAGCTGTTTTTT

len: 13
d_gene: -
v_gene: TRBV9
abundance: -
j_gene: TRBJ2-5
CDR3aa: CASSVRAKETQYF
CDR3nt: TGTGCCAGCAGCGTGAGAGCGAAAGAGACCCAGTACTTC

len: 13
d_gene: -
v_gene: TRBV30
abundance: few
j_gene: TRBJ1-2
CDR3aa: CMFTAGALGGYTF
CDR3nt: TGCATGTTCACTGCGGGGGCGTTAGGTGGCTACACCTTC

len: 16
d_gene: TRBD1
v_gene: TRBV19
abundance: few
j_gene: TRBJ1-5
CDR3aa: CASSTTRTGANQPQHF
CDR3nt: TGTGCCAGTAGTACCACCCGGACAGGGGCCAATCAGCCCCAGCATTTT

len: 13
d_gene: TRBD1
v_gene: TRBV10-3
abundance: -
j_gene: TRBJ1-6
CDR3aa: CATGQANYSPLHF
CDR3nt: TGTGCCACCGGACAGGCCAATTATTCACCCCTCCACTTT

len: 16
d_gene: TRBD2
v_gene: TRBV6-5
abundance: -
j_gene: TRBJ2-2
CDR3aa: CASSYSSGRGTGELFF
CDR3nt: TGTGCCAGCAGTTACTCTAGCGGGAGGGGCACCGGGGAGCTGTTTTTT

len: 15
d_gene: TRBD1
v_gene: TRBV29-1
abundance: -
j_gene: TRBJ2-7
CDR3aa: CSVKVGTGGSYEQYF
CDR3nt: TGCAGCGTCAAAGTTGGGACAGGGGGGTCCTACGAGCAGTACTTC

len: 12
d_gene: -
v_gene: TRBV19
abundance: -
j_gene: TRBJ1-5
CDR3aa: CASSRGNRPQHF
CDR3nt: TGTGCCAGTAGTAGGGGGAATCGGCCCCAGCATTTT

len: 16
d_gene: -
v_gene: TRBV6-6
abundance: -
j_gene: TRBJ2-7
CDR3aa: CASSYFPRAGIYEQYF
CDR3nt: TGTGCCAGCAGTTACTTCCCTCGGGCAGGTATCTACGAGCAGTACTTC

len: 17
d_gene: -
v_gene: TRBV11-2
abundance: -
j_gene: TRBJ2-5
CDR3aa: CASSLRAGAHGQETQYF
CDR3nt: TGTGCCAGCAGCTTACGAGCAGGGGCGCACGGCCAAGAGACCCAGTACTTC

len: 13
d_gene: -
v_gene: TRBV7-2
abundance: few
j_gene: TRBJ1-5
CDR3aa: CASSRTRDQPQHF
CDR3nt: TGTGCCAGCAGCCGAACTAGGGATCAGCCCCAGCATTTT

len: 15
d_gene: -
v_gene: TRBV5-1
abundance: -
j_gene: TRBJ2-3
CDR3aa: CASSDPGAPTDTQYF
CDR3nt: TGCGCCAGCAGCGACCCGGGAGCGCCCACAGATACGCAGTATTTT